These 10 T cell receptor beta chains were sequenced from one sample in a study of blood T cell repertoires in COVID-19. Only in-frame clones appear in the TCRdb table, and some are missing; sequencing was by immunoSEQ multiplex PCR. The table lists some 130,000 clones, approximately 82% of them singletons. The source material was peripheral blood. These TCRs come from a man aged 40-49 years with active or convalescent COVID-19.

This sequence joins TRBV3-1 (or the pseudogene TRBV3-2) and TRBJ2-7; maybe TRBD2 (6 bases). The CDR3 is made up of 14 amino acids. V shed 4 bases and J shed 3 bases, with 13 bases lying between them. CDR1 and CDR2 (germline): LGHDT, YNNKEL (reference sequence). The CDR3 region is CASSLAGSRYEQYF. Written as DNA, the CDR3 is TGTGCCAGCAGCCTTGCCGGGAGCCGCTACGAGCAGTACTTC.

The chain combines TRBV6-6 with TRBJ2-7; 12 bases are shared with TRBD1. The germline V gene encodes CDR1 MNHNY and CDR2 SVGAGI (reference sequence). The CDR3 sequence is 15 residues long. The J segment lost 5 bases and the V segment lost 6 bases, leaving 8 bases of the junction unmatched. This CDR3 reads CASSLGQGARHEQYF. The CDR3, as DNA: TGTGCCAGCAGCCTGGGACAGGGGGCGCGCCACGAGCAGTACTTC.

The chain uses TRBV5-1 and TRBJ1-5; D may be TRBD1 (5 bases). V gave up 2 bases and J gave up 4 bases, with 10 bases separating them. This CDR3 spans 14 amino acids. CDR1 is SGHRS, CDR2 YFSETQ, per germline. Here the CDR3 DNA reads TGCGCCAGCAGCTTAGGGGAGGGGAATCAGCCCCAGCATTTT. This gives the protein CASSLGEGNQPQHF.

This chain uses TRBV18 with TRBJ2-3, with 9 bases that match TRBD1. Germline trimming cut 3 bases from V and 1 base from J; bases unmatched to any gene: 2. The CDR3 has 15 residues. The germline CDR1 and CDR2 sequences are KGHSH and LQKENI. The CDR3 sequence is CASSPWDRGTDTQYF. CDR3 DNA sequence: TGTGCCAGCTCACCTTGGGACAGGGGCACAGATACGCAGTATTTT.

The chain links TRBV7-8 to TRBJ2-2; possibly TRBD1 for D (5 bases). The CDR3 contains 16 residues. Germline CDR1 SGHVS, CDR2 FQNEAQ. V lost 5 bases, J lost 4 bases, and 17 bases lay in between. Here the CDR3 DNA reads TGTGCCAGCAGCCCGCGACAGATTACGATCACCGGGGAGCTGTTTTTT. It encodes CASSPRQITITGELFF.

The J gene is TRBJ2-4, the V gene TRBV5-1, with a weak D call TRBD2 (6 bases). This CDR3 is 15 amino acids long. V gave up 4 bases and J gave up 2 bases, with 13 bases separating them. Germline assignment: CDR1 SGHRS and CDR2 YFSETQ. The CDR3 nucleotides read TGCGCCAGCAGCCCCCATAGCGGAACCAAAAACATTCAGTACTTC. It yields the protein CASSPHSGTKNIQYF.

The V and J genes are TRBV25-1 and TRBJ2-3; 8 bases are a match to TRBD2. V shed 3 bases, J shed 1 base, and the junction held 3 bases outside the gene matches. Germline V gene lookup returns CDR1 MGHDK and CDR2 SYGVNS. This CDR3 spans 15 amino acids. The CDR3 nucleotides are TGTGCCAGCAGTGACATGCGGGGGGGCACAGATACGCAGTATTTT. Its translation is CASSDMRGGTDTQYF.

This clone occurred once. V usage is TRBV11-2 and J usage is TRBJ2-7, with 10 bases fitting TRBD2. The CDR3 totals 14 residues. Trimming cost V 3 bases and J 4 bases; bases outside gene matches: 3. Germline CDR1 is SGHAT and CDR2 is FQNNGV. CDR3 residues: CASSLASGGYEQYF. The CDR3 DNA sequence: TGTGCCAGCAGCTTGGCTAGCGGGGGTTACGAGCAGTACTTC. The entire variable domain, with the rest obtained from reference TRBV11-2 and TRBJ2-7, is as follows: EAGVAQSPRYKIIEKRQSVAFWCNPISGHATLYWYQQILGQGPKLLIQFQNNGVVDDSQLPKDRFSAERLKGVDSTLKIQPAKLEDSAVYLCASSLASGGYEQYFGPGTRLTVT.

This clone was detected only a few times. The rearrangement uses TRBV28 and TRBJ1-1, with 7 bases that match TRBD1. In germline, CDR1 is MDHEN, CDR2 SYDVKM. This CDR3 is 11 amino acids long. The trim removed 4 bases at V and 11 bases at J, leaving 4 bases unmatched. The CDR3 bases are TGTGCCAGCAGTTCAGGACAGGCGGCTTTCTTT. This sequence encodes CASSSGQAAFF.

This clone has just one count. DNA of the CDR3: TGTGCCAGCAGCCGAGAGACTAGCGGGGGACCAGATACGCAGTATTTT. It codes for CASSRETSGGPDTQYF. V usage is TRBV9 and J usage is TRBJ2-3; 12 bases line up with TRBD2. Germline V lookup: CDR1 SGDLS, CDR2 YYNGEE. J lost 4 bases, V lost 4 bases, and 7 bases had no gene match. The length of the CDR3 is 16 residues.